The entry that follows covers one TCR beta chain sequence. Antigen specificity is unknown. TCRdb reanalysed the reads using MiXCR and keeps one entry per CDR3 protein. The table shows some 500,000 distinct CDR3 sequences, with approximately 40% occurring only once. This specimen belongs to a study of T cell repertoires in cytomegalovirus infection. The wider study: Researchers turned to recently identified HLA-C-restricted CMV epitopes as well as well-studied HLA-B-restricted ones. Indications of both CMV infection and matching HLA type were provided by public TCR beta signatures. Study outcomes and limitations: Identification of carriers of CMV plus the relevant HLA was performed using cumulative public TCR beta family frequency. HLA-C-restricted TCR beta clonotypes specific for CMV led the ex vivo response.

The length of the CDR3 is 13 residues. The ends were cut back, 2 bases at V and 7 bases at J, with 9 bases in the middle. Germline V gene sequence: CDR1 KGHSH, CDR2 LQKENI. This TCR was recovered from a human donor in good health (CMV status not recorded). Some clones in this sample may be carry-over from other donors' samples. The chain employs TRBV18 and TRBJ1-5; no reliable D call. The sample was cultured PBMCs, taken from culture after CMV antigen stimulation. CDR3: CASSPRADQPQHF. For the CDR3, the DNA is TGTGCCAGCTCACCAAGAGCGGACCAGCCCCAGCATTTT. The full variable domain, rest sourced from reference TRBV18 and TRBJ1-5, is NAGVMQNPRHLVRRRGQEARLRCSPMKGHSHVYWYRQLPEEGLKFMVYLQKENIIDESGMPKERFSAEFPKEGPSILRIQQVVRGDSAAYFCASSPRADQPQHFGDGTRLSIL.